The 29 T cell receptor beta chains reported below all come from one sample, sequenced in a study of T cell changes during pregnancy in multiple sclerosis. The protocol was immunoSEQ multiplex PCR, while the TCRdb copy is restricted to in-frame clones and leaves out a portion. The sample lists some 48,000 clones, roughly 91% seen once, with 0.61% in the top ten. Material: CD4+ T cells from peripheral blood mononuclear cells, obtained after pregnancy. The receptors were sampled from a female donor in good health, enrolled as a control in a pregnancy study.

The chain's CDR3 is CAWSARQGLETQYF. For the CDR3, the DNA is TGTGCCTGGAGTGCAAGGCAGGGTCTAGAGACCCAGTACTTC. J is TRBJ2-5 and V is TRBV30, with D perhaps matching TRBD1 (5 bases). V dropped 1 base and J dropped 4 bases, with 13 bases sitting between them. The germline V gene encodes CDR1 GTSNPN and CDR2 SVGIG (reference sequence). The CDR3 is 14 amino acids.

The chain joins TRBV11-2 to TRBJ2-7; D possibly corresponds to TRBD1 (5 bases). This CDR3 has 15 residues. Germline V gene sequence: CDR1 SGHAT, CDR2 FQNNGV. The V end lost 1 base, the J end lost 2 bases, and 12 bases lay between the germline ends. CDR3 protein: CASSLVGVGTYEQYF. The CDR3 DNA reads as TGTGCCAGCAGCTTAGTAGGGGTAGGGACCTACGAGCAGTACTTC.

This chain links TRBV30 with TRBJ2-7, with a weak D call TRBD1 (6 bases). Trimming removed 3 bases from V and 2 bases from J, with 8 bases in between. Germline loops: CDR1 GTSNPN, CDR2 SVGIG (reference sequence). This CDR3 spans 12 amino acids. The CDR3 here is CAWRGATYEQYF. CDR3 bases: TGTGCCTGGAGGGGGGCAACCTACGAGCAGTACTTC.

V is TRBV9 and J is TRBJ2-7; the D gene is possibly TRBD2 (5 bases). Trimming took off 4 bases at V and 2 bases at J, with 13 bases between the two ends. The germline gives CDR1 SGDLS, CDR2 YYNGEE. The CDR3 length is 14 residues. The CDR3 loop is CASSPRLFTYEQYF. In DNA form, the CDR3 reads TGTGCCAGCAGCCCCAGACTATTTACCTACGAGCAGTACTTC.

The V gene is TRBV27, the J gene TRBJ1-5; possible D gene TRBD1, 5 bases. V gave up 0 bases and J gave up 2 bases, with 11 bases separating them. CDR3 length: 16 residues. Germline V lookup: CDR1 MNHEY, CDR2 SMNVEV (reference sequence). CDR3 DNA: TGTGCCAGCAGTTTATCAGGGGTTGGAGGCAATCAGCCCCAGCATTTT. As protein: CASSLSGVGGNQPQHF.

V and J are TRBV18 and TRBJ1-3; a possible D gene is TRBD1 (6 bases). The CDR3 has 17 residues. CDR1 KGHSH and CDR2 LQKENI come from the germline V gene. Trimming pared 1 base from V and 0 bases from J, leaving 13 bases between. CDR3 coding DNA: TGTGCCAGCTCACCACGGGGGGGCCTATTCTCTGGAAACACCATATATTTT. This codes for CASSPRGGLFSGNTIYF. Drawing the rest from reference TRBV18 and TRBJ1-3, the complete variable domain is NAGVMQNPRHLVRRRGQEARLRCSPMKGHSHVYWYRQLPEEGLKFMVYLQKENIIDESGMPKERFSAEFPKEGPSILRIQQVVRGDSAAYFCASSPRGGLFSGNTIYFGEGSWLTVV.

This clone occurred once. The chain recombines TRBV2 with TRBJ2-3; possible D gene TRBD1, 5 bases. Trimming stripped 7 bases from V and 1 base from J, with 21 bases between. This CDR3 contains 17 residues. The V gene's germline CDR1 is SNHLY and CDR2 FYNNEI. CDR3 residues: CASKVGLLARRTDTQYF. CDR3 nucleotides: TGTGCCAGCAAGGTGGGGCTTTTGGCCAGGCGCACAGATACGCAGTATTTT. The full variable domain, in which reference TRBV2 and TRBJ2-3 provide the parts outside the CDR3, is EPEVTQTPSHQVTQMGQEVILRCVPISNHLYFYWYRQILGQKVEFLVSFYNNEISEKSEIFDDQFSVERPDGSNFTLKIRSTKLEDSAMYFCASKVGLLARRTDTQYFGPGTRLTVL.

The rearrangement joins TRBV30 to TRBJ1-5; weak D call: TRBD1 (6 bases). The CDR3 totals 13 residues. CDR1 is GTSNPN, CDR2 SVGIG, per germline (reference sequence). With 4 bases removed from V and 8 bases from J, the gap between germline ends came to 15 bases. CDR3 sequence: CAWTGTFGEPQHF. In DNA form, the CDR3 reads TGTGCCTGGACTGGGACATTCGGAGAGCCCCAGCATTTT.

This chain joins TRBV5-1 and TRBJ2-7, with TRBD1 matching 9 bases. Germline CDR1 is SGHRS and CDR2 is YFSETQ. The CDR3 loop spans 14 amino acids. V was clipped by 0 bases and J by 5 bases; unmatched bases: 3. The CDR3 reads CASSLGQGGNEQYF. CDR3 coding DNA: TGCGCCAGCAGCTTGGGACAGGGGGGCAACGAGCAGTACTTC.

V and J are TRBV18 and TRBJ2-5, with D tentatively TRBD1 (6 bases). V was clipped by 4 bases and J by 5 bases, with 14 bases between them. The CDR3 is 14 amino acids. Germline V gene data show CDR1 as KGHSH and CDR2 as LQKENI. The CDR3 is CASSQTGKSETQYF. The DNA for the CDR3 is TGTGCCAGCTCACAAACAGGGAAGTCGGAGACCCAGTACTTC.

The chain is built from TRBV2 and TRBJ2-1; possibly TRBD1 for D (6 bases). This CDR3 has 12 residues. Between the trimmed V and J ends, which lost 7 bases and 6 bases, there was a span of 10 bases. Germline values: CDR1 SNHLY, CDR2 FYNNEI. The CDR3 DNA is TGTGCCAGCAAGGTACAGGGCAATGAGCAGTTCTTC. Encoded protein: CASKVQGNEQFF.

The V and J genes are TRBV6-6 and TRBJ2-1; unclear D gene. The CDR3 contains 13 residues. The germline V gene has CDR1 MNHNY and CDR2 SVGAGI (reference sequence). V was trimmed by 2 bases and J by 7 bases, leaving 9 bases between them. DNA of the CDR3: TGTGCCAGCAGTTACGGAGTGTCGAATGAGCAGTTCTTC. Residues: CASSYGVSNEQFF.

J is TRBJ1-5 and V is TRBV7-2; 7 positions agree with TRBD1. Germline trimming cut 5 bases from V and 6 bases from J; bases unmatched to any gene: 10. The CDR3 is 15 residues long. The germline V gene has CDR1 SGHTA and CDR2 FQGNSA. The CDR3 is CASSITDRPAQPQHF. DNA for the CDR3: TGTGCCAGCAGCATTACGGACAGGCCGGCTCAGCCCCAGCATTTT.

This chain joins TRBV2 and TRBJ2-5; 7 bases match TRBD1. The CDR3 loop spans 12 amino acids. J lost 10 bases, V lost 6 bases, and 8 bases had no gene match. Looked up from germline, CDR1 is SNHLY and CDR2 is FYNNEI. The CDR3 loop reads CASRTDRVDQYF. The CDR3 DNA follows: TGTGCCAGCAGGACTGACAGGGTTGACCAGTACTTC.

The genes are TRBV28 and TRBJ1-1, with no clear D. The germline CDR1 and CDR2 sequences are MDHEN and SYDVKM. Trimming left V 7 bases short and J 1 base short, with 7 bases between. The CDR3 has 12 amino acids. The CDR3 DNA reads as TGTGCCAGCAATGTAGCGAACACTGAAGCTTTCTTT. It encodes CASNVANTEAFF.

The gene calls are TRBV5-1 and TRBJ1-1; D gene uncertain. CDR1 SGHRS and CDR2 YFSETQ come from the germline V gene. The CDR3 extends over 13 amino acids. V dropped 2 bases and J dropped 1 base, with 6 bases sitting between them. Written as DNA, the CDR3 is TGCGCCAGCAGCTTCCAGTGGAACACTGAAGCTTTCTTT. Its translation is CASSFQWNTEAFF.

The chain recombines TRBV5-6 with TRBJ1-5, with D perhaps TRBD1 (5 bases). This CDR3 comprises 13 residues. Trimming shortened V by 2 bases and J by 6 bases, and 9 bases separated the two germline ends. Germline V gene data show CDR1 as SGHDT and CDR2 as YYEEEE. This CDR3 reads CASSFRGGQPQHF. The CDR3 nucleotides read TGTGCCAGCAGCTTTCGGGGGGGTCAGCCCCAGCATTTT.

V usage is TRBV7-2 and J usage is TRBJ2-3; D perhaps matches TRBD1 (5 bases). This CDR3 comprises 14 residues. CDR1 and CDR2 (germline): SGHTA, FQGNSA. V dropped 5 bases and J dropped 3 bases, with 12 bases sitting between them. The CDR3 reads CASSTRQTTDTQYF. Written as DNA, the CDR3 is TGTGCCAGCAGCACCCGACAGACGACAGATACGCAGTATTTT. Complete variable domain (other parts from reference TRBV7-2 and TRBJ2-3): GAGVSQSPSNKVTEKGKDVELRCDPISGHTALYWYRQSLGQGLEFLIYFQGNSAPDKSGLPSDRFSAERTGGSVSTLTIQRTQQEDSAVYLCASSTRQTTDTQYFGPGTRLTVL.

This clone was observed a single time. J is TRBJ1-5 and V is TRBV6-1; D gene ambiguous. The CDR3 consists of 15 residues. The germline V gene has CDR1 MNHNS and CDR2 SASEGT. V gave up 3 bases and J gave up 6 bases, with 15 bases separating them. The CDR3 reads CASSETLIRGQPQHF. The CDR3, as DNA: TGTGCCAGCAGTGAGACCCTTATCCGAGGTCAGCCCCAGCATTTT.

The V and J genes are TRBV5-4 and TRBJ2-1; 8 bases map to TRBD2. V dropped 0 bases and J dropped 4; count of bases not matched to a gene: 6. CDR1 SGHNT and CDR2 YYREEE come from the germline V gene (reference sequence). This CDR3 has 16 amino acids. The CDR3 region is CASSLVSGGGYNEQFF. CDR3 sequence (DNA): TGTGCCAGCAGCTTGGTATCCGGGGGGGGATACAATGAGCAGTTCTTC.

J is TRBJ2-3 and V is TRBV5-4, with D uncertain. V gave up 3 bases and J gave up 3 bases, with 14 bases separating them. The germline gives CDR1 SGHNT, CDR2 YYREEE (reference sequence). This CDR3 spans 15 amino acids. In DNA form, the CDR3 reads TGTGCCAGCAGCTCCAAGTCACTTTCGACAGATACGCAGTATTTT. It encodes CASSSKSLSTDTQYF.

The rearrangement uses TRBV20-1 and TRBJ1-2; possibly TRBD1 for D (5 bases). V was clipped by 3 bases and J by 7 bases, with 9 bases between them. CDR3 size: 11 residues. Germline values: CDR1 DFQATT, CDR2 SNEGSKA (reference sequence). CDR3: CSASIGGGYTF. CDR3 sequence (DNA): TGCAGTGCTAGTATCGGGGGTGGCTACACCTTC.

J is TRBJ2-3 and V is TRBV7-6; 9 bases are shared with TRBD2. The V gene end was trimmed by 3 bases and the J gene end by 3 bases; junction bases not matched to a gene: 7. CDR1 is SGHVS, CDR2 FNYEAQ, per germline. There are 16 residues in the CDR3. The CDR3 loop reads CASSFGSGGSTDTQYF. The CDR3 DNA reads as TGTGCCAGCAGCTTCGGAAGCGGGGGGAGTACAGATACGCAGTATTTT.

This chain connects TRBV14 to TRBJ2-2, with a tentative D call TRBD1 (5 bases). V was pared by 0 bases and J by 6 bases, with 8 bases between. Germline lookup yields CDR1 SGHDN and CDR2 FVKESK. The CDR3 loop spans 14 amino acids. CDR3 DNA: TGTGCCAGCAGCCAAGATCTAGGGGCCGGGGAGCTGTTTTTT. Translating gives CASSQDLGAGELFF.

The CDR3 nucleotides are TGTGCCAGCTCTAGCGGGACGTGGAAGACCCAGTACTTC. It specifies CASSSGTWKTQYF. The chain uses TRBV27 and TRBJ2-5; 9 nucleotides line up with TRBD2. The germline V gene encodes CDR1 MNHEY and CDR2 SMNVEV (reference sequence). With 8 bases clipped from V and 6 bases from J, the junction kept 7 bases outside the gene matches. This CDR3 is built from 13 residues.

This clone was seen more than once but under ten times. The chain recombines TRBV14 with TRBJ1-1, with no clear D. The germline V and J ends were trimmed by 4 bases and 7 bases, with 13 bases remaining between them. The CDR3 contains 13 residues. The germline V gene encodes CDR1 SGHDN and CDR2 FVKESK. The CDR3 DNA follows: TGTGCCAGCAGCCGAGCCGTGGGAGGTGAAGCTTTCTTT. Translated: CASSRAVGGEAFF.

Written as DNA, the CDR3 is TGTGCCAGCAGCGGGGGACTCCGCTCCTACGAGCAGTACTTC. Amino acid sequence: CASSGGLRSYEQYF. The chain uses TRBV7-2 and TRBJ2-7; tentatively, D is TRBD2 (6 bases). CDR1 SGHTA and CDR2 FQGNSA come from the germline V gene. V was pared by 5 bases and J by 0 bases, with 11 bases between. There are 14 residues in the CDR3.

The chain recombines TRBV14 with TRBJ2-3; tentative D call: TRBD1 (7 bases). The V gene lost 0 bases and the J gene lost 5 bases, with 18 bases spanning the gap. Germline V lookup: CDR1 SGHDN, CDR2 FVKESK. The CDR3 length is 17 residues. CDR3 in DNA: TGTGCCAGCAGCCAAGATCGGGCAGGGGGGCGCAGAGATACGCAGTATTTT. As protein: CASSQDRAGGRRDTQYF. The full variable domain, its missing parts supplied by reference TRBV14 and TRBJ2-3, is EAGVTQFPSHSVIEKGQTVTLRCDPISGHDNLYWYRRVMGKEIKFLLHFVKESKQDESGMPNNRFLAERTGGTYSTLKVQPAELEDSGVYFCASSQDRAGGRRDTQYFGPGTRLTVL.

V is TRBV27 and J is TRBJ2-3; D is possibly TRBD1 (6 bases). Trimming removed 5 bases from V and 3 bases from J, with 18 bases in between. CDR3 size: 16 residues. Per the germline V gene, CDR1 is MNHEY and CDR2 is SMNVEV (reference sequence). CDR3 loop: CASSPWTERRTDTQYF. The CDR3 region has the DNA TGTGCCAGCAGTCCTTGGACAGAGAGGAGGACAGATACGCAGTATTTT.